The clone carrying this T cell receptor (beta chain) occurred a few times. As yet, its antigen is unknown. Trimming took off 3 bases at V and 2 bases at J, with 10 bases between the two ends. CDR3 size: 13 residues. Germline CDR1 and CDR2: SQVTM and ANQGSEA. Time point specified: patch test 2, 6 weeks after DPC sensitization. As for treatment: therapeutic diphenylcyclopropenone sensitization with weekly scalp DPC. These data come from a study of human T cells and chemical hapten exposure. Study details: Read at 6 days, the patch tests placed 0.01% DPC on the upper back. The study's findings and limits: Relative to controls, expanded TCRs formed significantly more large CDR3 similarity clusters.

One entry per CDR3 protein, called by TCRdb with MiXCR from the RACE reads. The sample has about 380,000 distinct CDR3 sequences; about 6.3% are singletons. The chain recombines TRBV29-1 with TRBJ2-5, with D unresolved. The starting material was whole blood, obtained in connection with sensitization to the hapten diphenylcyclopropenone (DPC). The receptor comes from a woman under 30 with alopecia areata. Some clones in this sample may be carry-over from other donors' samples. The CDR3 spells CSVDGPIQETQYF. The CDR3 DNA reads TGCAGCGTTGACGGACCGATACAAGAGACCCAGTACTTC.